The T cell receptor (beta chain) under discussion was sequenced for a study of beta chain features in type 1 diabetes. Only a few counts were recorded for this clone. Its specificity is unknown. The authors reverse transcribed all of the isolated RNA, so sequencing captured expressed TCRB transcripts. Generated by immunoSEQ multiplex PCR, the TCRdb table keeps only in-frame clones and is missing some. Of 130,000 or so clones in the sample, about 10% are singletons; the top ten hold roughly 0.75%. Germline-derived CDR1 and CDR2 are SGHKS and YYEKEE (reference sequence). V lost 3 bases and J lost 5; bases outside the gene matches: 5. This CDR3 comprises 14 residues. Sampling consisted of one heparinised blood draw per donor, averaging approximately 120 mL. A CD45RO/CCR7/CD25/CD127/CD95/CD27 panel sorted naive, central memory, regulatory and stem cell-like memory CD4+ cells. Study-wide findings and caveats: Insertions at VDJ junctions were less frequent in type 1 diabetes patients. These patients also deleted more nucleotides at the same junctions. All four CD4+ subsets from Type 1 diabetes patients carried moderately but significantly shorter TCRB CDR3s. Compared with healthy donors, patients appeared to share more similar naive, central memory and regulatory TCRB repertoires.

The source material was central memory CD4+ T cells from blood. The V and J genes are TRBV5-5 and TRBJ2-7; 10 bases are a match to TRBD1. This TCR was sampled from a young man with type 1 diabetes. CDR3 loop: CASSWGQGLNEQYF. CDR3 DNA sequence: TGTGCCAGCAGCTGGGGACAGGGGTTGAACGAGCAGTACTTC.